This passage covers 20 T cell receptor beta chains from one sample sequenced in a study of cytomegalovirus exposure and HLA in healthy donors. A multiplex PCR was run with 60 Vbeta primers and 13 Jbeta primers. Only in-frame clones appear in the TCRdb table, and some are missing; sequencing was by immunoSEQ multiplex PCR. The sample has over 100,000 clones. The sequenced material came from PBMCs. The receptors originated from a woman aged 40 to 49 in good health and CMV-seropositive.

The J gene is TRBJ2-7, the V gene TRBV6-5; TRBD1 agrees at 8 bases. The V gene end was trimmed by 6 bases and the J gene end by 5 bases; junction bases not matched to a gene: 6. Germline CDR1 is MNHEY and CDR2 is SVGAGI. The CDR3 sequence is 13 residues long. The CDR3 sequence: CASRRDRSHEQYF. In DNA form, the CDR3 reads TGTGCCAGCAGGCGGGACAGGTCCCACGAGCAGTACTTC.

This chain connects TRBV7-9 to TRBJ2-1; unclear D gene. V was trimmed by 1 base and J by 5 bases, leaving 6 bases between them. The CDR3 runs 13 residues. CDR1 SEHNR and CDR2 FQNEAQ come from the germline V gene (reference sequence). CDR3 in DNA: TGTGCCAGCAGCTTAGATCGTAACAATGAGCAGTTCTTC. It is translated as CASSLDRNNEQFF.

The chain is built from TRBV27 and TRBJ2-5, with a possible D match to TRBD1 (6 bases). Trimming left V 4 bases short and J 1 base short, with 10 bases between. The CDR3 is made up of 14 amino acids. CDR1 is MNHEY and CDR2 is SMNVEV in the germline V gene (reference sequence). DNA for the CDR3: TGTGCCAGCAGTTCCAGGGGCAGCCAAGAGACCCAGTACTTC. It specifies CASSSRGSQETQYF.

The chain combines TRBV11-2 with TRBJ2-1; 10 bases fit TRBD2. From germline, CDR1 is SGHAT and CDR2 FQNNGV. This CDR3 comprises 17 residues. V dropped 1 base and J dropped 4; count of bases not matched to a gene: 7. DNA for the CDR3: TGTGCCAGCAGCTTAGGGCTAGCGGGAGTGGGATACAATGAGCAGTTCTTC. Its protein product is CASSLGLAGVGYNEQFF. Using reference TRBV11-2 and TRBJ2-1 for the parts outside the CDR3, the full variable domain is EAGVAQSPRYKIIEKRQSVAFWCNPISGHATLYWYQQILGQGPKLLIQFQNNGVVDDSQLPKDRFSAERLKGVDSTLKIQPAKLEDSAVYLCASSLGLAGVGYNEQFFGPGTRLTVL.

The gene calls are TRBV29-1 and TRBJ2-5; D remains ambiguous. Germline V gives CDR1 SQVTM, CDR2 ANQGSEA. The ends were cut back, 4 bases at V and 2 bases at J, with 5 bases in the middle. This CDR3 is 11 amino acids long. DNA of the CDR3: TGCAGCGTTGGACAACAAGAGACCCAGTACTTC. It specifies CSVGQQETQYF.

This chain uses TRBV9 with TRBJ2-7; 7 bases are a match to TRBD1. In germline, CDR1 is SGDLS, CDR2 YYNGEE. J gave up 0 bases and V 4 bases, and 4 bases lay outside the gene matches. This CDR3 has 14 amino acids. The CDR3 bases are TGTGCCAGCAGCATACAGGGGAACTCCTACGAGCAGTACTTC. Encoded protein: CASSIQGNSYEQYF.

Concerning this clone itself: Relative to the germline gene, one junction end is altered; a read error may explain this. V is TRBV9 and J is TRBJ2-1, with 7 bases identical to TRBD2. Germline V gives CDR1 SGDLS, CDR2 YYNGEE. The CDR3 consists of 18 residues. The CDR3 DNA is TGTGCCAGCAGCGTAGCCTATGGGGGGGTGACCTCCGACAATGAGCAGTTCTTC. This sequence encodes CASSVAYGGVTSDNEQFF.

In nucleotides, the CDR3 is TGCGCCAGCAGCCCCCGGGACAGGGGTTTGAGGACCCAGTACTTC. It encodes CASSPRDRGLRTQYF. The chain carries TRBV4-1 and TRBJ2-5; 10 bases are shared with TRBD1. V lost 4 bases, J lost 7 bases, and 9 bases stayed unmatched. Germline V gives CDR1 MGHRA, CDR2 YSYEKL. The CDR3 is 15 residues long.

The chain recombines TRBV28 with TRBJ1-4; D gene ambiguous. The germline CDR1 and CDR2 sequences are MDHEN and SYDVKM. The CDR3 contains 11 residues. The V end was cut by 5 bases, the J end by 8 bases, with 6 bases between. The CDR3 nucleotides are TGTGCCAGCAGTAGAGGAGAAAAACTGTTTTTT. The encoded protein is CASSRGEKLFF.

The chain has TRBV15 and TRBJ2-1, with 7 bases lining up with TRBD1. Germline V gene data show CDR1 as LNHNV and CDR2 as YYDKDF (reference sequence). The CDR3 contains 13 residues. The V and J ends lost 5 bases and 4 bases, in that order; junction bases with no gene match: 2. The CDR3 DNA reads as TGTGCCACCAGCGGACAGGAGTACAATGAGCAGTTCTTC. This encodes CATSGQEYNEQFF. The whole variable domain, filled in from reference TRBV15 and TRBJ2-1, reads DAMVIQNPRYQVTQFGKPVTLSCSQTLNHNVMYWYQQKSSQAPKLLFHYYDKDFNNEADTPDNFQSRRPNTSFCFLDIRSPGLGDTAMYLCATSGQEYNEQFFGPGTRLTVL.

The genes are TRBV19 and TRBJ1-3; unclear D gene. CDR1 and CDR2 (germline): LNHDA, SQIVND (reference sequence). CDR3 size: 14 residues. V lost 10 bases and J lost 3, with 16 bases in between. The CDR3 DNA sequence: TGTGCCACCTCCGTAGTTCTCCGTGGAAACACCATATATTTT. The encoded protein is CATSVVLRGNTIYF.

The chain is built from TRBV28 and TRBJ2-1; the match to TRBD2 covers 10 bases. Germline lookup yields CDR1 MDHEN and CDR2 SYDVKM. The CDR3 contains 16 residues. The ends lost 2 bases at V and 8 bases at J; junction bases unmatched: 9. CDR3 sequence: CASSLQREGFGDEQFF. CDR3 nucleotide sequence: TGTGCCAGCAGTTTACAGCGGGAGGGATTCGGGGATGAGCAGTTCTTC. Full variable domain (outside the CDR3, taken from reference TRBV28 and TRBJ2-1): DVKVTQSSRYLVKRTGEKVFLECVQDMDHENMFWYRQDPGLGLRLIYFSYDVKMKEKGDIPEGYSVSREKKERFSLILESASTNQTSMYLCASSLQREGFGDEQFFGPGTRLTVL.

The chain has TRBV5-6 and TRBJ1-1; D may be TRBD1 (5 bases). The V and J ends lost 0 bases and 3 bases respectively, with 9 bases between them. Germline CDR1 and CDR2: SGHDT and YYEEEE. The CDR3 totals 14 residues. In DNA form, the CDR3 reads TGTGCCAGCAGCTTGGTTAGGGGCGACACTGAAGCTTTCTTT. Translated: CASSLVRGDTEAFF.

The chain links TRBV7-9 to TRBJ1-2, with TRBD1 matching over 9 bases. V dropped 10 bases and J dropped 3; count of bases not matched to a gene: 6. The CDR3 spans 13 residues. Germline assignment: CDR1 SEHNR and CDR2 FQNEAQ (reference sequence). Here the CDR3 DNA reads TGTGCCACCGAGGGACAGGGTTACTATGGCTACACCTTC. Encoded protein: CATEGQGYYGYTF. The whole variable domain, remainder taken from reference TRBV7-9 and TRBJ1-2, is DTGVSQNPRHKITKRGQNVTFRCDPISEHNRLYWYRQTLGQGPEFLTYFQNEAQLEKSRLLSDRFSAERPKGSFSTLEIQRTEQGDSAMYLCATEGQGYYGYTFGSGTRLTVV.

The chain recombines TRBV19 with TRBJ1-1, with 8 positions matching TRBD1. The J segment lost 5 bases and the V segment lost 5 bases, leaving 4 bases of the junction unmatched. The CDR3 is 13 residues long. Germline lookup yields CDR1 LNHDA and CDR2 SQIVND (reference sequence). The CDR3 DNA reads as TGTGCCAGTAGTCGGACAGGGAGGACTGAAGCTTTCTTT. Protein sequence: CASSRTGRTEAFF.

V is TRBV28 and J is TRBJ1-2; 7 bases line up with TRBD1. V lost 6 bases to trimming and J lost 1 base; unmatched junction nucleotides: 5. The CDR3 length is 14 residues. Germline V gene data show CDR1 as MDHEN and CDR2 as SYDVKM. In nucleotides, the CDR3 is TGTGCCAGCAGCTCAGGGGGAAGTAACTATGGCTACACCTTC. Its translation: CASSSGGSNYGYTF.

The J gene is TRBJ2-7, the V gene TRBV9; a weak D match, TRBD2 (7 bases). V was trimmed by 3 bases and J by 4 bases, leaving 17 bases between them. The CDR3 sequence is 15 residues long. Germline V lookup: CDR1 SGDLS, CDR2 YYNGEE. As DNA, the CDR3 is TGTGCCAGCAGCGAGGGGGGGGCGGGAGTGTACGAGCAGTACTTC. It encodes CASSEGGAGVYEQYF.

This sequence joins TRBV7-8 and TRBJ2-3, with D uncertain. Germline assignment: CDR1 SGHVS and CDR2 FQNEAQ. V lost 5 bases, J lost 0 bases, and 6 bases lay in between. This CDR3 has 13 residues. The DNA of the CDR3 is TGTGCCAGCAGCCTATCTAGCACAGATACGCAGTATTTT. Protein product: CASSLSSTDTQYF.

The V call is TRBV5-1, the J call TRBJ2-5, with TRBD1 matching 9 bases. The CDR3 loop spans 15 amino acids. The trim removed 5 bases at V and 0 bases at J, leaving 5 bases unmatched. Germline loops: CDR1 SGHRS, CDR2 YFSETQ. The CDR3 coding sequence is TGCGCCAGCAGTCGGACAGGGGCCGACCAAGAGACCCAGTACTTC. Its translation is CASSRTGADQETQYF.

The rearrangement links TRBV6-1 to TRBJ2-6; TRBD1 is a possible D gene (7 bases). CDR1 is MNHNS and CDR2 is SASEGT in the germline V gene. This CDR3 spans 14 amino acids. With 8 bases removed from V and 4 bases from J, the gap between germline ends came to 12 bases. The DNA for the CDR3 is TGTGCCAGCGGAGGGGGCCTGGGGGCCAACGTCCTGACTTTC. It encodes CASGGGLGANVLTF.